The clone carrying this T cell receptor (beta chain) was found many times. This sample is part of a study of T cells in Graves' hyperthyroidism and ophthalmopathy. V was trimmed by 4 bases and J by 1 base, leaving 16 bases between them. CDR3 length: 16 residues. Germline CDR1 and CDR2: SGHNT and YENEEA. Amplification of TCR beta CDR3 regions was performed using RNA transcripts as template. During a first-round RT-PCR of the TCR CDR3, the HTBI primer set was used. A single record per CDR3 protein comes from TCRdb applying MiXCR to the multiplex PCR reads. The sample yields under 400,000 distinct CDR3 sequences, 21% seen once.

This rearrangement joins TRBV11-3 to TRBJ1-1; TRBD1 is a possible D gene (5 bases). The receptor was isolated from a woman in her forties or fifties with Graves' hyperthyroidism. Sequenced material: blood. The CDR3 reads CASSSGGPRWNTEAFF. The CDR3, as DNA: TGTGCCAGCAGCTCCGGGGGACCGAGGTGGAACACTGAAGCTTTCTTT.